Detailed here is one T cell receptor (beta chain). Its antigen is currently unknown. Different DNA sequences within this sample yield the same CDR3. Method: immunoSEQ multiplex PCR; TCRdb's copy keeps in-frame clones and lacks some. The table records 2,500,000 or so clones, roughly 92% of them present only once. The sample belongs to a study of shared clonotypes between healthy human individuals. Whole-study findings and limits: Among several donors, roughly 5.5% of naive CD4 clonotypes were found in common.

CDR1 and CDR2 from the germline V gene are SGHNT and YYREEE (reference sequence). The ends lost 4 bases at V and 0 bases at J; junction bases unmatched: 2. This CDR3 has 15 amino acids. The TCR sequence derives from a man between 18 and 35 years old in good health. V usage is TRBV5-4 and J usage is TRBJ2-3; 10 bases agree with TRBD2. Sequencing used naive CD4+ T cells sorted from blood. Subset defined: CD45RA+ positively selected. CDR3 DNA: TGTGCCAGCAGCAAGACTAGCGGGAGCACAGATACGCAGTATTTT. This sequence encodes CASSKTSGSTDTQYF.